This T cell receptor (beta chain) derives from a study of cytomegalovirus exposure and HLA in healthy donors. CDR3 size: 15 residues. CDR1 and CDR2 (germline): GTSNPN, SVGIG (reference sequence). TCRdb's copy holds only in-frame clones and misses some; the assay was immunoSEQ multiplex PCR. The sample lists tens of thousands of clones, around 82% occurring once. The source of this sequence is a woman younger than 30 in good health and CMV-seropositive. Sequencing was carried out using PBMCs. V is TRBV30 and J is TRBJ2-3; 11 nucleotides agree with TRBD2. CDR3 amino acids: CALAGGRGGADTQYF. CDR3 bases: TGTGCATTAGCGGGGGGGAGGGGTGGCGCAGATACGCAGTATTTT.